This T cell receptor beta chain was identified in a study of blood T cell repertoires in COVID-19. Study-wide context: Specimens from acute and convalescent COVID-19 originated in the United States, Italy and Spain.

V lost 0 bases and J lost 3, with 13 bases in between. The V gene's germline CDR1 is SGHRS and CDR2 YFSETQ. The CDR3 is 15 amino acids. Participants spanned ages 18 to 89 years and resided in around 25 US areas. Donors of Cohort 3 who recovered were those that had two negative PCRs, clearance, or symptom resolution. How the authors handled the data: Amplified reference gene primers provided the basis for estimating nucleated cell counts. The protocol was immunoSEQ multiplex PCR, while the TCRdb copy is restricted to in-frame clones and leaves out a portion. Clone size and V and J calls were adopted from that table, with D and trimming inferred from the DNA. The sample consists of 180,000 or so clones, over 80% of them appearing once.

The chain uses TRBV5-1 and TRBJ2-7, with D tentatively TRBD2 (6 bases). This TCR derives from a woman aged 60-75 years who had recovered from COVID-19. The sequenced sample consisted of PBMCs or T cells enriched from blood (not recorded which). DNA for the CDR3: TGCGCCAGCAGCTTGGGTCAGGGAGGTCGCTACGAGCAGTACTTC. This gives the protein CASSLGQGGRYEQYF. Filled out from reference TRBV5-1 and TRBJ2-7, the complete variable domain reads KAGVTQTPRYLIKTRGQQVTLSCSPISGHRSVSWYQQTPGQGLQFLFEYFSETQRNKGNFPGRFSGRQFSNSRSEMNVSTLELGDSALYLCASSLGQGGRYEQYFGPGTRLTVT.